The T cell receptor (beta chain) described here comes from a study of T cells in Graves' hyperthyroidism and ophthalmopathy. Study-wide results and limits: Peripheral blood also featured most of the thyroid clonotypes expanded above 0.001.

Researchers took RNA transcripts and amplified the TCR beta CDR3 regions from them. HTBI primers were employed in a first-round RT-PCR of the TCR CDR3. One entry per CDR3 protein, called by TCRdb with MiXCR from the multiplex PCR reads. The sample records 300,000 to 400,000 distinct CDR3 sequences, about 14% being singletons. This clonotype was seen at least ten times. The antigen is unknown. Ophthalmopathy patients showed a Clinical Activity Score of at least 3, NOSPECS grade of at least 4 and duration under 3 months. Exclusion of patients followed from uncontrolled infection, other autoimmune disease, pregnancy or lactation. Clinical symptoms, serum thyroxine and TRAb, thyroid ultrasound and orbital computed tomography were used for the diagnoses. V lost 0 bases and J 1 base, leaving 11 bases between the germline ends. The germline V gene encodes CDR1 DFQATT and CDR2 SNEGSKA (reference sequence). This CDR3 has 15 residues.

Sequencing was carried out using blood. This sequence originates from a woman in her thirties with Graves' ophthalmopathy. This chain uses TRBV20-1 with TRBJ2-3; D remains unclear. CDR3 protein: CSARDYLRGTDTQYF. In DNA, the CDR3 is TGCAGTGCTAGAGATTATCTTAGGGGCACAGATACGCAGTATTTT.